Below, 11 T cell receptor beta chains from the same sample are listed, as sequenced in a study of human T cells and chemical hapten exposure (dated by TCRdb to about 2021). During library preparation, unique molecular identifiers were attached to individual cDNA molecules so that TCRs could be counted in a quantitative, reproducible way. The public reads were reanalyzed by TCRdb: fastp trimming at Q25, MiXCR alignment, in-frame beta chains only. Every entry covers one CDR3 protein and lists the most common genes and DNA from its rows. This sample has 1,000 or so distinct CDR3 sequences in its table, and 53% of those were observed once. The top ten clones comprise approximately 6% of the sample. The intended sense of this specimen's treatment or condition label: therapeutic diphenylcyclopropenone sensitization with weekly scalp DPC. Specimen: whole blood, collected before DPC sensitization or 2, 6, or about 24 weeks after (not recorded which). These receptors all come from an adult with alopecia areata. Some clones in this sample may be carry-over from other donors' samples. This table probably holds off-target reads from a library built for another chain.

The gene calls are TRBV3-1 and TRBJ2-7, with D uncertain. The ends were cut back, 2 bases at V and 3 bases at J, with 5 bases in the middle. Germline V gene lookup returns CDR1 LGHDT and CDR2 YNNKEL (reference sequence). This CDR3 has 12 residues. CDR3 in DNA: TGTGCCAGCAGCCAATCCAACTACGAGCAGTACTTC. Its protein is CASSQSNYEQYF.

This clonotype was counted a few times. The rearrangement joins TRBV10-3 to TRBJ2-5, with D unclear. CDR3 length: 11 amino acids. The germline V and J ends were trimmed by 2 bases and 4 bases, with 2 bases remaining between them. Germline V gene lookup returns CDR1 ENHRY and CDR2 SYGVKD. For the CDR3, the DNA is TGTGCCATCAGTGAGGGAGAGACCCAGTACTTC. As protein: CAISEGETQYF.

The rearrangement joins TRBV12-3 or TRBV12-4 to TRBJ2-5; the match to TRBD2 covers 7 bases. The V segment lost 0 bases and the J segment 5 bases; nucleotides outside the gene matches: 3. CDR3 length: 14 residues. CDR3 in DNA: TGTGCCAGCAGTTTAGCCGGACTAGAGGAGACCCAGTACTTC. Protein sequence: CASSLAGLEETQYF.

The chain joins TRBV11-2 to TRBJ2-7; 9 bases map to TRBD2. Trimming removed 10 bases from V and 0 bases from J; junction bases left unmatched: 7. The CDR3 has 14 amino acids. In germline, CDR1 is SGHAT, CDR2 FQNNGV. The CDR3 nucleotides read TGTGCCACACGACTAGCGGCTTTCTCCTACGAGCAGTACTTC. It codes for CATRLAAFSYEQYF.

This chain uses TRBV29-1 with TRBJ2-7; possibly TRBD2 for D (6 bases). V gave up 6 bases and J gave up 3 bases, with 12 bases separating them. Germline lookup yields CDR1 SQVTM and CDR2 ANQGSEA. CDR3 length equals 12 residues. CDR3: CSVSRGNYEQYF. The CDR3, as DNA: TGCAGCGTCTCCCGCGGGAACTACGAGCAGTACTTC.

The rearrangement uses TRBV6-5 and TRBJ1-1; D is undetermined. The germline V and J ends were trimmed by 6 bases and 7 bases, with 15 bases remaining between them. In germline, CDR1 is MNHEY, CDR2 SVGAGI. The CDR3 spans 13 residues. CDR3 sequence (DNA): TGTGCCAGCAGATCCCCCCGGAGACTTGAAGCTTTCTTT. Translated: CASRSPRRLEAFF.

This clonotype came up a few times. The chain carries TRBV5-1 and TRBJ2-6; no firm D call. V dropped 6 bases and J dropped 4 bases, with 11 bases sitting between them. The CDR3 is 14 residues long. Looked up from germline, CDR1 is SGHRS and CDR2 is YFSETQ. The CDR3 here is CASILSPGANVLTF. The CDR3 DNA follows: TGCGCCAGCATTTTAAGCCCCGGGGCCAACGTCCTGACTTTC.

The chain joins TRBV18 to TRBJ1-5; D gene uncertain. Germline CDR1 is KGHSH and CDR2 is LQKENI. Trimming pared 6 bases from V and 4 bases from J, leaving 10 bases between. There are 13 residues in the CDR3. The CDR3 nucleotides read TGTGCCAGCTCGAGGCTTTTTAATCAGCCCCAGCATTTT. The encoded protein is CASSRLFNQPQHF.

The CDR3 loop reads CAISVRSPDTQYF. DNA for the CDR3: TGTGCCATCAGTGTTAGATCACCAGATACGCAGTATTTT. The chain is built from TRBV10-3 and TRBJ2-3, with no clear D. The CDR3 sequence is 13 residues long. Trimming took 4 bases from V and 4 from J, leaving 9 bases between them. The V gene's germline CDR1 is ENHRY and CDR2 SYGVKD.

V and J are TRBV30 and TRBJ2-1, with D possibly TRBD2 on 6 matching bases. V shed 4 bases and J shed 4 bases, with 11 bases lying between them. Germline lookup yields CDR1 GTSNPN and CDR2 SVGIG (reference sequence). There are 13 residues in the CDR3. CDR3 bases: TGTGCCTGGAACCTCGGGGGATACAATGAGCAGTTCTTC. Protein sequence: CAWNLGGYNEQFF.

J is TRBJ1-6 and V is TRBV2; maybe TRBD1 (6 bases). The CDR3 is made up of 14 amino acids. Per germline, CDR1 SNHLY and CDR2 FYNNEI. Trimming removed 2 bases from V and 6 bases from J, with 8 bases in between. Here the CDR3 reads CASSEQGLNSPLHF. DNA of the CDR3: TGTGCCAGCAGTGAACAGGGGCTTAATTCACCCCTCCACTTT.